A single sample gave rise to the 14 T cell receptor beta chains below, sequenced in a study of Ad26.COV2.S vaccination and SARS-CoV-2 variants. Produced via immunoSEQ multiplex PCR; TCRdb's table is partial and in-frame only. The sample lists hundreds of thousands of clones, roughly 90% occurring once. As to treatment: about 20 received Ad26.COV2.S at low or high dose, single or two shots; several received placebo; per-sample allocation not given. Sampling happened 63 days after the first vaccine or placebo injection. Sequencing was performed on peripheral blood, taken in a trial of Ad26.COV2.S vaccine versus placebo. All receptors derive from a person aged 18 to 59 who received the Ad26.COV2.S COVID-19 vaccine or a placebo.

This rearrangement joins TRBV12-3 or TRBV12-4 to TRBJ1-2; TRBD1 might be the D (5 bases). Trimming cost V 2 bases and J 7 bases, with 11 bases left between them. The CDR3 is made up of 13 amino acids. CDR3 residues: CASSLLGGPGYTF. CDR3 nucleotide sequence: TGTGCCAGCAGTTTACTTGGGGGTCCTGGCTACACCTTC.

The chain couples TRBV12-3 or TRBV12-4 to TRBJ1-2; 8 bases match TRBD1. The V gene end was trimmed by 5 bases and the J gene end by 7 bases; junction bases not matched to a gene: 6. The CDR3 is 13 amino acids. CDR3 protein: CASSPGQETGYTF. The CDR3 region has the DNA TGTGCCAGCAGTCCGGGACAGGAGACTGGCTACACCTTC.

This clone appeared many times. The rearrangement joins TRBV6-5 to TRBJ1-1, with 7 bases that match TRBD1. V was clipped by 4 bases and J by 5 bases; unmatched bases: 7. CDR3 length: 14 residues. The V gene's germline CDR1 is MNHEY and CDR2 SVGAGI. CDR3 sequence (DNA): TGTGCCAGCAGTTCGAAGAAGACAGGGACTGAAGCTTTCTTT. Translation gives CASSSKKTGTEAFF.

The gene calls are TRBV6-2 or TRBV6-3 and TRBJ2-7, with D hard to call. The CDR3 spans 13 residues. CDR1 and CDR2 (germline): MNHEY, SVGEGT. Trimming took off 3 bases at V and 2 bases at J, with 8 bases between the two ends. This CDR3 is CASSYIGPYEQYF. CDR3 in DNA: TGTGCCAGCAGTTATATAGGGCCCTACGAGCAGTACTTC.

CDR3 sequence: CAISDPGTRGETQYF. In DNA, the CDR3 is TGTGCCATCAGTGACCCGGGAACTCGGGGGGAGACCCAGTACTTC. The chain is built from TRBV10-3 and TRBJ2-5; D might be TRBD2 (6 bases). V dropped 3 bases and J dropped 5 bases, with 16 bases sitting between them. The CDR3 extends over 15 amino acids. The germline gives CDR1 ENHRY, CDR2 SYGVKD.

V and J are TRBV21-1 and TRBJ2-3. TRBV21-1 is a pseudogene. The CDR3 extends over 13 amino acids. The CDR3 nucleotides are TGTGCCAGCAGCAAAGGGCGTACAGATACGCAGTATTTT. The encoded protein is CASSKGRTDTQYF.

The CDR3 region is CASSIAVNTEAFF. In DNA, the CDR3 is TGTGCCAGCAGCATCGCGGTGAACACTGAAGCTTTCTTT. The rearrangement joins TRBV25-1 to TRBJ1-1; D is unresolved. From germline, CDR1 is MGHDK and CDR2 SYGVNS. The CDR3 extends over 13 amino acids. V was shortened by 6 bases and J by 0 bases, with 8 bases between the two germline ends.

The chain uses TRBV27 and TRBJ1-3; possible D gene TRBD1, 5 bases. The germline V gene encodes CDR1 MNHEY and CDR2 SMNVEV (reference sequence). V shed 2 bases and J shed 0 bases, with 14 bases lying between them. The CDR3 is made up of 17 amino acids. The DNA of the CDR3 is TGTGCCAGCAGTTTAACCCAGGGACGAAGCTCTGGAAACACCATATATTTT. Translating it yields CASSLTQGRSSGNTIYF.

This chain links TRBV5-4 with TRBJ1-2, with D possibly matching TRBD1 (6 bases). Germline loops: CDR1 SGHNT, CDR2 YYREEE (reference sequence). The CDR3 has 14 residues. V was cut by 0 bases and J by 4 bases, with 10 bases left in between. CDR3 residues: CASSLDRARYGYTF. The CDR3 DNA reads TGTGCCAGCAGCTTGGACAGGGCTCGCTATGGCTACACCTTC.

This clone was seen only once. This chain joins TRBV19 and TRBJ2-6, with D tentatively TRBD1 (6 bases). Germline V CDR1 and CDR2: LNHDA, SQIVND (reference sequence). Deletions cut 1 base from V and 0 bases from J, with 7 bases between. This CDR3 region has 16 residues. In DNA, the CDR3 is TGTGCCAGTAGTATAGTGACAGGCTCTGGGGCCAACGTCCTGACTTTC. Protein product: CASSIVTGSGANVLTF.

The genes are TRBV5-1 and TRBJ2-1; a possible D gene is TRBD1 (5 bases). Germline V gene lookup returns CDR1 SGHRS and CDR2 YFSETQ. CDR3 length: 14 amino acids. V was cut by 4 bases and J by 4 bases, with 12 bases left in between. CDR3 DNA sequence: TGCGCCAGCAGCGGGCAGGGTATTTACAATGAGCAGTTCTTC. Protein sequence: CASSGQGIYNEQFF.

This chain connects TRBV27 to TRBJ1-5, with a weak D call TRBD1 (5 bases). The germline gives CDR1 MNHEY, CDR2 SMNVEV (reference sequence). V lost 5 bases, J lost 5 bases, and 13 bases lay in between. This CDR3 comprises 14 residues. CDR3 coding DNA: TGTGCCAGCAGTCCATGGGACCGATATCAGCCCCAGCATTTT. Translated, it gives CASSPWDRYQPQHF.

This clone has just one count. CDR3 protein: CASSSGQVVYGYTF. The DNA for the CDR3 is TGTGCCAGCAGTAGTGGACAGGTTGTATATGGCTACACCTTC. The gene calls are TRBV11-2 and TRBJ1-2, with 7 bases fitting TRBD1. CDR3 length: 14 amino acids. Germline CDR1 is SGHAT and CDR2 is FQNNGV. J gave up 5 bases and V 6 bases, and 9 bases lay outside the gene matches.

Notes on this clone: A junction end diverges from the germline sequence, so it may reflect a read error. V gene TRBV3-1 (or the pseudogene TRBV3-2) combines with J gene TRBJ1-2; weak D call: TRBD1 (6 bases). The CDR3 totals 14 residues. CDR1 and CDR2 from the germline V gene are LGHDT and YNNKEL (reference sequence). The CDR3 DNA is TGTGCCAGCAGCCAAGCTGGACGGACAGTCTCCCCGGTCTTC. Translated: CASSQAGRTVSPVF.